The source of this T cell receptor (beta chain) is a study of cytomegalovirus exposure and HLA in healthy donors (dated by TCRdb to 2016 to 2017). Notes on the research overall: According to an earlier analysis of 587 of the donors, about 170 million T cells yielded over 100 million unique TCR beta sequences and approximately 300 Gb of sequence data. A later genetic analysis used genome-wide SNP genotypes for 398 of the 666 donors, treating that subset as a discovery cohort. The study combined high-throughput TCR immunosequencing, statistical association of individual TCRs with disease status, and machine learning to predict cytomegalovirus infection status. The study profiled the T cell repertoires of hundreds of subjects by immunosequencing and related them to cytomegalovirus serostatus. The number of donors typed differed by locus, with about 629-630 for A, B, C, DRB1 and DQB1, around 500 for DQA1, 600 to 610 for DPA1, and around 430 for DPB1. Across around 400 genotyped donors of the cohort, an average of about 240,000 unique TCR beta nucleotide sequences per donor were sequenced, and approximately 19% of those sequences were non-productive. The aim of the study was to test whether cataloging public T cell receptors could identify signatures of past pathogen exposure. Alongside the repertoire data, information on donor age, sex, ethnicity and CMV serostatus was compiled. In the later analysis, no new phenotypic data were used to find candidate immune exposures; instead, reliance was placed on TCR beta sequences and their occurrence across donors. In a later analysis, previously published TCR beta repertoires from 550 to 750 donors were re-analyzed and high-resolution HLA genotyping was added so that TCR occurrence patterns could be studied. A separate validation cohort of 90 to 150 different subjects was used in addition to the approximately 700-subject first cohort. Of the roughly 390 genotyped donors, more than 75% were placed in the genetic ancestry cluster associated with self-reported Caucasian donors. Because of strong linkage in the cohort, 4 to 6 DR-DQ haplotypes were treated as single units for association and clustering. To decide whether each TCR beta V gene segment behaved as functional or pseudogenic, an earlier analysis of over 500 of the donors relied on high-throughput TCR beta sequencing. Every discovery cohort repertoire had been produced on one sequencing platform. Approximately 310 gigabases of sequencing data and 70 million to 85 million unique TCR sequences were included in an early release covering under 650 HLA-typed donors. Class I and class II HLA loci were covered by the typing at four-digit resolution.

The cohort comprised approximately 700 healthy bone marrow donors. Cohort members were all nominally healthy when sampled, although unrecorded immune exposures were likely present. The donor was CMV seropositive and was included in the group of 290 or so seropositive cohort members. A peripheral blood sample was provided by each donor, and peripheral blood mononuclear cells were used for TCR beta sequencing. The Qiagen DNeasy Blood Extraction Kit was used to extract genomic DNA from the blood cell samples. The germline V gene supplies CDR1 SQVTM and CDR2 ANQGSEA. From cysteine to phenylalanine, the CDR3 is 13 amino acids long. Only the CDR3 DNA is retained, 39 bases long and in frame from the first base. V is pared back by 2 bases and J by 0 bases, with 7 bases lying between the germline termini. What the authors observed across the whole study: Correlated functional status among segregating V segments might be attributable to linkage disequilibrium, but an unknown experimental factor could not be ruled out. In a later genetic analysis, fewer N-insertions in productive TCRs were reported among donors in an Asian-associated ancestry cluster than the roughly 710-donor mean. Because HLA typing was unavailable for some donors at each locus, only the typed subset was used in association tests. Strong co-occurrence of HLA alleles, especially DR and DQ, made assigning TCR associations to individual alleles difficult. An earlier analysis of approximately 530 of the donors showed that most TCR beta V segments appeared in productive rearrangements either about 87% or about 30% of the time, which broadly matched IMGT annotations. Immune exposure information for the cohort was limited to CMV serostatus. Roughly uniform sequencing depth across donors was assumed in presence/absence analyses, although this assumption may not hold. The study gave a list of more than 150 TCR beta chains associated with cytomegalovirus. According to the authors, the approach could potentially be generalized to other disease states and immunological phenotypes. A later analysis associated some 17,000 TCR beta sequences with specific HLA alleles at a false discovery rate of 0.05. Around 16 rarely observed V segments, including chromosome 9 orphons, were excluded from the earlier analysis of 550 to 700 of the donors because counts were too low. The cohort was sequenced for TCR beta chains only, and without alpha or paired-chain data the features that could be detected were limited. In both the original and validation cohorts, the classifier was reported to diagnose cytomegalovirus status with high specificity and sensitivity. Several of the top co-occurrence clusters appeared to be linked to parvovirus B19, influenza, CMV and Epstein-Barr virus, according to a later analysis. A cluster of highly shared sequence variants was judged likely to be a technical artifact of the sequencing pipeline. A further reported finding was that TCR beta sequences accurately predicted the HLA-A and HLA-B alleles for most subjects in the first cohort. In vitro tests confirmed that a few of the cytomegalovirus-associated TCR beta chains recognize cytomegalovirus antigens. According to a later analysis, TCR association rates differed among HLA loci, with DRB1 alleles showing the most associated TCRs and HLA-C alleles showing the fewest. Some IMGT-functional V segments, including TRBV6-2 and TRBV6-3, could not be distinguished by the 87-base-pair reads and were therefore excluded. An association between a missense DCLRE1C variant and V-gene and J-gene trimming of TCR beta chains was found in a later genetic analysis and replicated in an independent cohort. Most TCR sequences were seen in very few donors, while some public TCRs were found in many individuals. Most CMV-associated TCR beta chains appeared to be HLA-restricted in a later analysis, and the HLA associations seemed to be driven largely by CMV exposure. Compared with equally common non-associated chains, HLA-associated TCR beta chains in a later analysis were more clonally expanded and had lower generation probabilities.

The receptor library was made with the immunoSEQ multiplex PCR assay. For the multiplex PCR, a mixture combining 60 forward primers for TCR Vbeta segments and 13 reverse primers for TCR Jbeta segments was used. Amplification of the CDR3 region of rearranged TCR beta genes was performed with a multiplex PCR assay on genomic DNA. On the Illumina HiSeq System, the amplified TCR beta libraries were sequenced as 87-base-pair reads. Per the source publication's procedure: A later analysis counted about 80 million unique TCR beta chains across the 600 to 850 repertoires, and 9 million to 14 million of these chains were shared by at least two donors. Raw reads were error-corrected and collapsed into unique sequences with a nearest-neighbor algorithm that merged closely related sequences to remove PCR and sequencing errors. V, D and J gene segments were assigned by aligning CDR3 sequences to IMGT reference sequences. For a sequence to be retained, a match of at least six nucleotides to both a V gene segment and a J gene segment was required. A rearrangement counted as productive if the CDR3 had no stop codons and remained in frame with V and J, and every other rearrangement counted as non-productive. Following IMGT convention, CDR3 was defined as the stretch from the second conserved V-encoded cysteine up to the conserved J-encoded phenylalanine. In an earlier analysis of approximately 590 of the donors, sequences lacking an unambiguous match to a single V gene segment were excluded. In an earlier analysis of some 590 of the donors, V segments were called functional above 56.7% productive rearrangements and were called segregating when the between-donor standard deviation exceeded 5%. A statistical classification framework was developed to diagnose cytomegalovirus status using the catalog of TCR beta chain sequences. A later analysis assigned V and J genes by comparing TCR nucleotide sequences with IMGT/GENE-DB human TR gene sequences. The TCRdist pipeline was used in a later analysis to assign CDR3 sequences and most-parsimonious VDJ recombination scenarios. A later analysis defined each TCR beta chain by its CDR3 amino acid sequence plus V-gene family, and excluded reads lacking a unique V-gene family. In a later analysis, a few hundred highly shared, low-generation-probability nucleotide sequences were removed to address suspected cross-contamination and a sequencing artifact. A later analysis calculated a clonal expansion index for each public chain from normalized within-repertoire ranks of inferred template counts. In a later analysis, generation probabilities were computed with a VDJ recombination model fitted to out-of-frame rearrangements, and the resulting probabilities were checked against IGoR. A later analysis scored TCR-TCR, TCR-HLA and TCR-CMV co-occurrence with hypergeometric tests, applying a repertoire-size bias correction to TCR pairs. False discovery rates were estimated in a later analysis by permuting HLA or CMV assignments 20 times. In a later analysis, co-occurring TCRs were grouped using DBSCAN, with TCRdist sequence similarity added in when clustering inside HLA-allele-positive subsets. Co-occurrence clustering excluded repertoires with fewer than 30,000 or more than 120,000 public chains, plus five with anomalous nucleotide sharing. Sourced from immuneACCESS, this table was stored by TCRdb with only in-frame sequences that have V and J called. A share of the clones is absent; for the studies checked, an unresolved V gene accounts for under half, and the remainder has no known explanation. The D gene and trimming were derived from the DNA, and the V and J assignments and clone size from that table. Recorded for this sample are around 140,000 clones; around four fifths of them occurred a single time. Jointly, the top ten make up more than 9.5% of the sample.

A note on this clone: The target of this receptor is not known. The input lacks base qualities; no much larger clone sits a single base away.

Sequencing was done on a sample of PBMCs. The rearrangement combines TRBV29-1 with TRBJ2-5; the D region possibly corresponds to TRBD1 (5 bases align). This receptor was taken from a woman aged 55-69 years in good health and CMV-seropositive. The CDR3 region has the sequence CSVERTYQETQYF. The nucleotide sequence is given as TGCAGCGTTGAACGGACATACCAAGAGACCCAGTACTTC.